The T cell receptor beta chain described here comes from a study of response to subunit inactivated influenza vaccine. Whole-study results and caveats: There was a suggestion from the authors that each seasonal influenza vaccination recruits few new T cells.

About this clonotype: Its target is not known. Its ends do not fully match the called genes, so a read error is possible.

TCRdb reanalysed the RT-PCR reads using MiXCR and keeps one entry per CDR3 protein. The sample comprises approximately 500,000 distinct CDR3 sequences, 20% to 25% of which are singletons, and under 3.5% rests with the top ten. Looked up from germline, CDR1 is DFQATT and CDR2 is SNEGSKA (reference sequence). The CDR3 spans 12 residues. The sample was also reused in another study, on T cells expressing NK-cell markers. As that study records: It was by 5'RACE template switching with UMIs that TCR beta cDNA was made. For over five donors, the dominant NKG2C+ clonotypes made up about 1.0-7.0% of their CD8+ T cells. Where several donors were concerned, these clonotypes also led the CD3+CD56-NKG2C+ fraction. Nothing established the HCMV specificity of expanded NKG2C+ T cell clones.

The receptor was derived from a man between 45 and 60 years old who received an inactivated influenza vaccine. The sequencing here drew on CD4+ T cells sorted from PBMCs, taken 11 to 12 days after vaccination. The chain employs TRBV20-1 and TRBJ1-1; D is unresolved. The CDR3 DNA reads as TGCAGTGCTAGAGTGTCCCCTGTGGAAGATTTCTTT. The encoded protein is CSARVSPVEDFF.